The 15 T cell receptor beta chains below were found in one sample sequenced in a study of CD8 T cells in ankylosing spondylitis. Each CDR3 protein is one row after TCRdb ran MiXCR on the 5' RACE reads. The sample has around 180,000 distinct CDR3 sequences, 10% to 15% seen once; the top ten hold roughly 9.6%. The sample was blood, either unsorted or a sorted T cell fraction (not recorded which). These receptors all stem from a female donor with ankylosing spondylitis or in good health (not recorded which).

This clonotype was observed a handful of times. The chain links TRBV20-1 to TRBJ2-1; D is perhaps TRBD2 (7 bases). CDR1 and CDR2 (germline): DFQATT, SNEGSKA (reference sequence). This CDR3 contains 11 residues. V was clipped by 6 bases and J by 10 bases, with 13 bases between them. CDR3 in DNA: TGCAGTGCCGGGGGGCGGGAAGAGCAGTTCTTC. Encoded protein: CSAGGREEQFF.

In this sample, this clonotype turned up many times. The V gene is TRBV12-3 or TRBV12-4, the J gene TRBJ1-2, with D tentatively TRBD1 (6 bases). Trimming removed 6 bases at V and 8 bases at J, with 10 bases between. This CDR3 spans 11 amino acids. Here the CDR3 DNA reads TGTGCCAGCAGACAGGGATCCGGCTACACCTTC. The encoded protein is CASRQGSGYTF.

This clonotype showed up many times. This chain joins TRBV24-1 and TRBJ1-1, with D hard to call. Between the trimmed V and J ends, which lost 12 bases and 2 bases, there was a span of 15 bases. Per the germline V gene, CDR1 is KGHDR and CDR2 is SFDVKD. This CDR3 has 13 residues. CDR3 region: CAPAEWLNTEAFF. The CDR3 coding sequence is TGTGCCCCCGCGGAGTGGTTAAACACTGAAGCTTTCTTT.

This clonotype appeared many times. The chain recombines TRBV20-1 with TRBJ2-1; the D is unclear. The CDR3 runs to 10 residues. V lost 5 bases and J 5 bases, leaving 4 bases between the germline ends. Per germline, CDR1 DFQATT and CDR2 SNEGSKA (reference sequence). This CDR3 is CSAHDNEQFF. Written as DNA, the CDR3 is TGCAGTGCTCACGACAATGAGCAGTTCTTC.

This clonotype has just a few counts. The chain joins TRBV6-2 or TRBV6-3 to TRBJ2-5, with 8 positions matching TRBD1. The CDR3 has 14 amino acids. CDR1 is MNHEY and CDR2 is SVGEGT in the germline V gene. V shed 5 bases, J shed 5 bases, and the junction held 7 bases outside the gene matches. For the CDR3, the DNA is TGTGCCAGCAGTCCGCGACAGGGGATGGAGACCCAGTACTTC. It yields the protein CASSPRQGMETQYF.

This clonotype was observed many times. V gene TRBV20-1 combines with J gene TRBJ2-2, with D perhaps matching TRBD2 (6 bases). Germline CDR1 and CDR2: DFQATT and SNEGSKA (reference sequence). V lost 3 bases and J lost 7, with 15 bases in between. This CDR3 is built from 14 residues. The CDR3 DNA sequence: TGCAGTGCTAGCTCTGGAGGGCCGGGCGGGGAGCTGTTTTTT. This codes for CSASSGGPGGELFF.

Note on this clonotype: A read error is possible here, since a much larger clone lies one base away. The chain carries TRBV5-1 and TRBJ2-1; TRBD2 might be the D (5 bases). V was shortened by 2 bases and J by 8 bases, with 17 bases between the two germline ends. The germline gives CDR1 SGHRS, CDR2 YFSETQ. This CDR3 has 15 residues. The CDR3 reads CASSFSRRGRDEQFF. The CDR3 nucleotides read TGCGCCAGCAGCTTTTCCCGGCGAGGGCGGGATGAGCAGTTCTTC.

This clonotype has ten or more counts. The V and J genes are TRBV20-1 and TRBJ2-6; no clear D. The germline V and J ends were trimmed by 3 bases and 1 base, with 4 bases remaining between them. The V gene's germline CDR1 is DFQATT and CDR2 SNEGSKA (reference sequence). The CDR3 covers 13 residues. CDR3 sequence (DNA): TGCAGTGCTAGGGGTTCTGGGGCCAACGTCCTGACTTTC. It yields the protein CSARGSGANVLTF.

The chain couples TRBV5-1 to TRBJ1-3; D gene ambiguous. This CDR3 comprises 15 residues. Germline V gene lookup returns CDR1 SGHRS and CDR2 YFSETQ. The V end lost 1 base, the J end lost 3 bases, and 11 bases lay between the germline ends. Here the CDR3 reads CASSLIFGGGNTIYF. The DNA for the CDR3 is TGCGCCAGCAGCTTGATATTTGGAGGTGGAAACACCATATATTTT.

This clonotype was detected only a few times. The chain links TRBV2 to TRBJ1-1; D is uncertain. Between the trimmed V and J ends, which lost 6 bases and 7 bases, there was a span of 9 bases. This CDR3 is built from 11 residues. The germline V gene encodes CDR1 SNHLY and CDR2 FYNNEI. CDR3 nucleotides: TGTGCCAGCAGGGCCGGACTTGAAGCTTTCTTT. As protein: CASRAGLEAFF.

This clonotype was counted ten times or more. This sequence joins TRBV7-8 and TRBJ2-1; possibly TRBD2 for D (6 bases). This CDR3 contains 15 residues. Trimming cost V 1 base and J 5 bases, with 12 bases left between them. Germline loops: CDR1 SGHVS, CDR2 FQNEAQ. The CDR3 DNA reads as TGTGCCAGCAGCTTAGGGTTGCGGACTAACAATGAGCAGTTCTTC. It yields the protein CASSLGLRTNNEQFF. The whole variable domain, remainder taken from reference TRBV7-8 and TRBJ2-1, is GAGVSQSPRYKVAKRGQDVALRCDPISGHVSLFWYQQALGQGPEFLTYFQNEAQLDKSGLPSDRFFAERPEGSVSTLKIQRTQQEDSAVYLCASSLGLRTNNEQFFGPGTRLTVL.

This clonotype was counted at least ten times. This chain links TRBV28 with TRBJ2-2; D is unclear. Trimming took 1 base from V and 10 from J, leaving 7 bases between them. The CDR3 spans 12 residues. Per the germline V gene, CDR1 is MDHEN and CDR2 is SYDVKM. The chain's CDR3 is CASSLLSKELFF. CDR3 nucleotide sequence: TGTGCCAGCAGTTTATTGTCAAAGGAGCTGTTTTTT.

This clonotype was counted at least ten times. The chain recombines TRBV12-3 or TRBV12-4 with TRBJ2-3, with D possibly TRBD2 on 6 matching bases. Deletions cut 6 bases from V and 4 bases from J, with 11 bases between. The CDR3 has 13 residues. The CDR3 DNA is TGTGCCAGCAGGATGAGGGACTCAGATACGCAGTATTTT. The encoded protein is CASRMRDSDTQYF.

This clonotype has at least ten counts. This chain uses TRBV3-1 with TRBJ2-7; D ambiguous. CDR1 and CDR2 (germline): LGHDT, YNNKEL (reference sequence). The V end lost 4 bases, the J end lost 2 bases, and 12 bases lay between the germline ends. The CDR3 extends over 14 amino acids. Here the CDR3 DNA reads TGTGCCAGCAGCCCCTCCCTTAAACCCTACGAGCAGTACTTC. It yields the protein CASSPSLKPYEQYF.

This chain uses TRBV4-1 with TRBJ1-4; D not certain. Per the germline V gene, CDR1 is MGHRA and CDR2 is YSYEKL. The CDR3 runs to 11 residues. Between the trimmed V and J ends, which lost 3 bases and 10 bases, there was a span of 6 bases. The CDR3 region has the DNA TGCGCCAGCAGCCAGGGATTAAAACTGTTTTTT. Translated, it gives CASSQGLKLFF.